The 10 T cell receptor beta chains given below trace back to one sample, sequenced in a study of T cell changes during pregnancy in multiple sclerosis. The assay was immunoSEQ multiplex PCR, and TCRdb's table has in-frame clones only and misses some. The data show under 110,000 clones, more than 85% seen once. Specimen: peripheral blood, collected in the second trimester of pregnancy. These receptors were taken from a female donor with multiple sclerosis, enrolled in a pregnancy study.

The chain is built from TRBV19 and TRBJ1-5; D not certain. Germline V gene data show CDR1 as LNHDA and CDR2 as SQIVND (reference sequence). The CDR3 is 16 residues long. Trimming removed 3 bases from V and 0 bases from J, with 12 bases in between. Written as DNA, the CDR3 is TGTGCCAGTAGTATTTCAGCGGATCATAGCAATCAGCCCCAGCATTTT. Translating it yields CASSISADHSNQPQHF.

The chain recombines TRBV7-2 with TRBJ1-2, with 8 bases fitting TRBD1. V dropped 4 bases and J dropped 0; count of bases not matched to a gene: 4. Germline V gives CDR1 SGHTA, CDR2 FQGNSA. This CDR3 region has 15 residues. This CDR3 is CASSSAGGSNYGYTF. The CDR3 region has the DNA TGTGCCAGCAGCTCAGCAGGGGGCTCTAACTATGGCTACACCTTC.

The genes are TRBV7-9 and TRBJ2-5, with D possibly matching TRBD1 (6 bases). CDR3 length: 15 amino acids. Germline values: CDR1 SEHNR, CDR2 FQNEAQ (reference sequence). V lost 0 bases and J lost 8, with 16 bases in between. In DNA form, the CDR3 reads TGTGCCAGCAGCTTAGCGGGCAGGGGTGGAGGAACCCAGTACTTC. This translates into CASSLAGRGGGTQYF.

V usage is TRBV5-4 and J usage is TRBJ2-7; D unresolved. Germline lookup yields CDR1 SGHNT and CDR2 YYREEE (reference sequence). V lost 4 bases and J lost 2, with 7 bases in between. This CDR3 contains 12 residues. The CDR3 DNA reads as TGTGCCAGCAGCCGAGGTACCTACGAGCAGTACTTC. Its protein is CASSRGTYEQYF.

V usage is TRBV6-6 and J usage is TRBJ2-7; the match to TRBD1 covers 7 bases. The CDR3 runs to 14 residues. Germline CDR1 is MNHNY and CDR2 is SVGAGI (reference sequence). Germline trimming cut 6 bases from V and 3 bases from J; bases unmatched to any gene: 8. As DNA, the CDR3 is TGTGCCAGCAGCAAAGGGACAGTTGACTACGAGCAGTACTTC. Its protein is CASSKGTVDYEQYF.

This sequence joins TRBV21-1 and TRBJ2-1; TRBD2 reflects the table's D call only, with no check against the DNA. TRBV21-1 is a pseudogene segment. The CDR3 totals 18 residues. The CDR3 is CASSKEVNGTSGSNEQFF. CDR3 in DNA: TGTGCCAGCAGCAAAGAGGTCAACGGGACTAGCGGGAGCAATGAGCAGTTCTTC.

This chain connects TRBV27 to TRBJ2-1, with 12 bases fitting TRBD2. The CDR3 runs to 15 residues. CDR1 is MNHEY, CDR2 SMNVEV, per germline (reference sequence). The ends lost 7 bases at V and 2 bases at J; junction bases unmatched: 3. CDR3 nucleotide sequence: TGTGCCAGCATGCTAGCGGGAGGGCCCTACAATGAGCAGTTCTTC. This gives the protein CASMLAGGPYNEQFF.

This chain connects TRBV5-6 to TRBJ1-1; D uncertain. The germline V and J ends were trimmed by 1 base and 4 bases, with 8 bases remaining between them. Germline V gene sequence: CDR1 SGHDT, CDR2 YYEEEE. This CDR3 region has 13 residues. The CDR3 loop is CASSLPSGTEAFF. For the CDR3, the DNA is TGTGCCAGCAGCTTGCCATCGGGCACTGAAGCTTTCTTT.

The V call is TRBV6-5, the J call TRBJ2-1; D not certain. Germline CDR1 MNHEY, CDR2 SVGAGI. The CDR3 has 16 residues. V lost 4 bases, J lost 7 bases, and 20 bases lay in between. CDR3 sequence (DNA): TGTGCCAGCAGTTTTTTTCCCGGGTTGGATCGTAATGAGCAGTTCTTC. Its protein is CASSFFPGLDRNEQFF.

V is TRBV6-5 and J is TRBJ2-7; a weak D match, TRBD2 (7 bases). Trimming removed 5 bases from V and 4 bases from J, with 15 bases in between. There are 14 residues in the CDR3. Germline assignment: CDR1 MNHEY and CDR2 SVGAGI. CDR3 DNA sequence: TGTGCCAGCAGTAGGGGGGGTTTAGGGTACGAGCAGTACTTC. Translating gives CASSRGGLGYEQYF.